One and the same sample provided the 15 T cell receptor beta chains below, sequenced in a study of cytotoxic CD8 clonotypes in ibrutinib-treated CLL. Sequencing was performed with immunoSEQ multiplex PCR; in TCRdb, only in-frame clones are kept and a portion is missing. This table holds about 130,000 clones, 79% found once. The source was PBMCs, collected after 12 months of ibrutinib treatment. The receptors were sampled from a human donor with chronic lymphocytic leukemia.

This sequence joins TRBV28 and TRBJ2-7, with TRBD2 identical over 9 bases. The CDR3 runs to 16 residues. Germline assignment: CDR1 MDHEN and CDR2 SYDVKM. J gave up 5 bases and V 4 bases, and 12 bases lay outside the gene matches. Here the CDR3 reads CASSSIGLAPVHEQYF. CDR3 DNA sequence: TGTGCCAGCAGTTCTATCGGACTAGCGCCCGTCCACGAGCAGTACTTC. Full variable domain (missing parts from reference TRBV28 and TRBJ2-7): DVKVTQSSRYLVKRTGEKVFLECVQDMDHENMFWYRQDPGLGLRLIYFSYDVKMKEKGDIPEGYSVSREKKERFSLILESASTNQTSMYLCASSSIGLAPVHEQYFGPGTRLTVT.

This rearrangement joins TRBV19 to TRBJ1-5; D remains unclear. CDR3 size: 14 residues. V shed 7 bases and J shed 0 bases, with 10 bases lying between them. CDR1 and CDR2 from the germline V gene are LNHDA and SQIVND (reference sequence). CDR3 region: CASKDPGSNQPQHF. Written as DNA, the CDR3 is TGTGCCAGTAAAGACCCTGGTAGCAATCAGCCCCAGCATTTT.

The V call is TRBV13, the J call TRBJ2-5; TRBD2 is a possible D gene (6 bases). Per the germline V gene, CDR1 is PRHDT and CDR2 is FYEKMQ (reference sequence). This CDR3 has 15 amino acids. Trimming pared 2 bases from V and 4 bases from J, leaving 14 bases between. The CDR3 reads CASSLRGLALETQYF. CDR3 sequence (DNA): TGTGCCAGCAGCTTACGTGGGCTAGCGTTAGAGACCCAGTACTTC. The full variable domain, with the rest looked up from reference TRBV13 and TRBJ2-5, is AAGVIQSPRHLIKEKRETATLKCYPIPRHDTVYWYQQGPGQDPQFLISFYEKMQSDKGSIPDRFSAQQFSDYHSELNMSSLELGDSALYFCASSLRGLALETQYFGPGTRLLVL.

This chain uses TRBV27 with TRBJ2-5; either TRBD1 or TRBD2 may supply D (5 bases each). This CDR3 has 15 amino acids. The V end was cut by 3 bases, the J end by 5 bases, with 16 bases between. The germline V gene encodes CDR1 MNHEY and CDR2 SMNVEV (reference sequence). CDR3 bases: TGTGCCAGCAGTTTTAATTTGGGGGACCGGGAGACCCAGTACTTC. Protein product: CASSFNLGDRETQYF.

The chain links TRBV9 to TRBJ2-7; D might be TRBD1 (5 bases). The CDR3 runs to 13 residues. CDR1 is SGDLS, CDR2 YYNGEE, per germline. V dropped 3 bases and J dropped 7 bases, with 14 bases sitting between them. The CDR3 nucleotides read TGTGCCAGCAGCGCCCAAGGGGTGGGAGAGCAGTACTTC. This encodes CASSAQGVGEQYF. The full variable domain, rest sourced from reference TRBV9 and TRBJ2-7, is DSGVTQTPKHLITATGQRVTLRCSPRSGDLSVYWYQQSLDQGLQFLIQYYNGEERAKGNILERFSAQQFPDLHSELNLSSLELGDSALYFCASSAQGVGEQYFGPGTRLTVT.

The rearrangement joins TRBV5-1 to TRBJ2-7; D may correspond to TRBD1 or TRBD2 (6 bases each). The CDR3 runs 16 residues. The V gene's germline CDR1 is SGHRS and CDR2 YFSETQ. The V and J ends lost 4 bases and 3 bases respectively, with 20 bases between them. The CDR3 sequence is CASSEGGTAMGYEQYF. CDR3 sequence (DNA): TGCGCCAGCAGCGAAGGGGGGACTGCAATGGGCTACGAGCAGTACTTC. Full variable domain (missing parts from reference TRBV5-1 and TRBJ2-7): KAGVTQTPRYLIKTRGQQVTLSCSPISGHRSVSWYQQTPGQGLQFLFEYFSETQRNKGNFPGRFSGRQFSNSRSEMNVSTLELGDSALYLCASSEGGTAMGYEQYFGPGTRLTVT.

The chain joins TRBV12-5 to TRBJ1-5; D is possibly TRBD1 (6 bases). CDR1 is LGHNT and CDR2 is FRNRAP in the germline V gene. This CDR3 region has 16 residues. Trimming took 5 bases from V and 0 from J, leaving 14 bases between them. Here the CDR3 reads CASGPRTDYSNQPQHF. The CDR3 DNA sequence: TGTGCTAGTGGTCCCAGGACAGACTATAGCAATCAGCCCCAGCATTTT.

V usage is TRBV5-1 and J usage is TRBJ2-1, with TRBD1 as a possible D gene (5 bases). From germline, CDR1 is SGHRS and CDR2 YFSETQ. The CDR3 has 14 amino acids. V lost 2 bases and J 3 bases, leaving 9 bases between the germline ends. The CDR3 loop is CASSFTDNYNEQFF. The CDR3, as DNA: TGCGCCAGCAGCTTCACGGACAACTACAATGAGCAGTTCTTC.

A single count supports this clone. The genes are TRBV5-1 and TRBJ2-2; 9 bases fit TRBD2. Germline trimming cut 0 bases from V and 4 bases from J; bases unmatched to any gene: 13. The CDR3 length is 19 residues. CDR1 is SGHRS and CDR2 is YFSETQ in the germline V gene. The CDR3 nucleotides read TGCGCCAGCAGCTTGGGGGGTAGCGGGAGTGTTTTCCGCACCGGGGAGCTGTTTTTT. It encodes CASSLGGSGSVFRTGELFF.

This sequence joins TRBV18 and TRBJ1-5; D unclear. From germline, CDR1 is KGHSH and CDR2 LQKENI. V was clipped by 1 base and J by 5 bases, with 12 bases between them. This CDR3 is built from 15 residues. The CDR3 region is CASSPQVSTYQPQHF. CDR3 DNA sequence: TGTGCCAGCTCACCACAAGTATCAACTTATCAGCCCCAGCATTTT.

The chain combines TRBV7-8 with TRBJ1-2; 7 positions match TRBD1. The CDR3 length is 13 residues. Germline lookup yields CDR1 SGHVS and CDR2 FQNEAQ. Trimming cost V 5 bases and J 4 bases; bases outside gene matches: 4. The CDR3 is CASSDRDSYGYTF. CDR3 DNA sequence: TGTGCCAGCAGCGACCGGGACAGCTATGGCTACACCTTC.

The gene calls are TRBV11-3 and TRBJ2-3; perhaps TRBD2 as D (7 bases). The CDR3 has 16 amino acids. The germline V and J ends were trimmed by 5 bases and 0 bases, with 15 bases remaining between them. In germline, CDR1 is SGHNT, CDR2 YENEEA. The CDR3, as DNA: TGTGCCAGCAGCAAAAGAGGGGGGGCCAGCACAGATACGCAGTATTTT. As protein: CASSKRGGASTDTQYF.

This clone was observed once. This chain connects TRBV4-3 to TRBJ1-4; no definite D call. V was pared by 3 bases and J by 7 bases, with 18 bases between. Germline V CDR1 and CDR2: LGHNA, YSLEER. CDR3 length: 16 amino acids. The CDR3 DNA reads TGCGCCAGCAGCCACGGCCCTGGAGGGTTGGGTGAAAAACTGTTTTTT. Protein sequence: CASSHGPGGLGEKLFF.

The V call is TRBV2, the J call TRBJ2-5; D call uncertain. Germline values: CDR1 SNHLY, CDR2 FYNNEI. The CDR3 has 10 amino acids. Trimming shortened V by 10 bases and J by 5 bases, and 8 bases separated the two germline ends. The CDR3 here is CAMWRETQYF. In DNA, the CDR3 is TGTGCCATGTGGCGGGAGACCCAGTACTTC. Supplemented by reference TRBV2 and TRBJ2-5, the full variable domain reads EPEVTQTPSHQVTQMGQEVILRCVPISNHLYFYWYRQILGQKVEFLVSFYNNEISEKSEIFDDQFSVERPDGSNFTLKIRSTKLEDSAMYFCAMWRETQYFGPGTRLLVL.

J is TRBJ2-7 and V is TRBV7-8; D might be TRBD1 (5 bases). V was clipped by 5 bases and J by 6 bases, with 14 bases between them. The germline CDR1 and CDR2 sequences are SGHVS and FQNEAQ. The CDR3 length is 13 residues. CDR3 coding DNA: TGTGCCAGCAGCGACCTGAACAGGTTCGAGCAGTACTTC. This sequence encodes CASSDLNRFEQYF. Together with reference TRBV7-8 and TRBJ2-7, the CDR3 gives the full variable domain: GAGVSQSPRYKVAKRGQDVALRCDPISGHVSLFWYQQALGQGPEFLTYFQNEAQLDKSGLPSDRFFAERPEGSVSTLKIQRTQQEDSAVYLCASSDLNRFEQYFGPGTRLTVT.